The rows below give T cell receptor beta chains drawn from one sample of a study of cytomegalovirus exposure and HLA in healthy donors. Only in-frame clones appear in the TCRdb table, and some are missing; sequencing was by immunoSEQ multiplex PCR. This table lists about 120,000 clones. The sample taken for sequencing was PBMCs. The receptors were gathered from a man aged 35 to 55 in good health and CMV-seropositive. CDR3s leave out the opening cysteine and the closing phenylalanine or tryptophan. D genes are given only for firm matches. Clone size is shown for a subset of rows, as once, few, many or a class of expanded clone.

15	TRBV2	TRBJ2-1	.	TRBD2	ASSETSGSRPYNEQF
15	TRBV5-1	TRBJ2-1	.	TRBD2	ASRSLRSGSSYNEQF
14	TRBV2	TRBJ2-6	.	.	ASMATGTTGANVLT
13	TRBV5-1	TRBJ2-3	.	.	ASSLYRDKTDTQY
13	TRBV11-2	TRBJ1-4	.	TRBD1	ASSPRGRGNEKLF
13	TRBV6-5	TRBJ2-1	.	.	ASSFNRDRRNEQF
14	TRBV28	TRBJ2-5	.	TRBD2	ASSLRGLAGGETQY
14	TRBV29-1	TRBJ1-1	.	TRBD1	SVVPWDRGPGTEAF
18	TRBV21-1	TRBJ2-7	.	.	ASSSLDGQGQLRGIYEQY
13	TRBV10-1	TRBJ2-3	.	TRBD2	ASSESSGKTDTQY
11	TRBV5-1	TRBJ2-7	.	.	ASRRGQTYEQY
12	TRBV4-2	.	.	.	ASSRRLPAYEQY
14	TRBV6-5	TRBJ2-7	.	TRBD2	ASSLKTSGSWYEQY
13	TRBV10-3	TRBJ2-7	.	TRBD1	AISPGTGGSYEQY
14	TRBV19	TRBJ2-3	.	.	ASRDPLGGSTDTQY
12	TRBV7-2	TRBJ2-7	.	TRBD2	ASSPRGGAAEQY
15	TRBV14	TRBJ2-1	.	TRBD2	ASSQGFSGRKDNEQF
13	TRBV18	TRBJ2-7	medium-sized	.	ASSPGSEENYEQY
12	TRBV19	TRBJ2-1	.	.	ASSITGFYNEQF
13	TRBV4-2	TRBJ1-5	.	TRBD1	ASSQTGEWNQPQH
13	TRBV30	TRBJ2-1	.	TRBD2	AWVGPGLAGVEQF
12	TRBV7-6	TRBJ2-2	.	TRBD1	ASLRDRNTGELF
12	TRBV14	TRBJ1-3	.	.	ASSRSPVGNTIY
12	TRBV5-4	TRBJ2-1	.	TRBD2	ASSFRDYDNEQF
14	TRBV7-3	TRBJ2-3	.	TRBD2	ASSLRLAGASDTQY
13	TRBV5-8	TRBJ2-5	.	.	ASSWGGRTGETQY
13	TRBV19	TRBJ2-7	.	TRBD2	ASSPESGNSYEQY
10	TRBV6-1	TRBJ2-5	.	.	ASSEGVETQY
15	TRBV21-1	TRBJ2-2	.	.	ASSLSGFRGLAGELF